Below are 13 T cell receptor beta chains sequenced from a single sample in a study of Ad26.COV2.S vaccination and SARS-CoV-2 variants. Repertoires were generated with immunoSEQ multiplex PCR, while TCRdb's copy carries only in-frame clones and drops some. The profile shows fewer than 400,000 clones, around 84% of them singletons. As to treatment: around 19 received Ad26.COV2.S at low or high dose, single or two shots; 5 received placebo; per-sample allocation not given. Specimen acquisition occurred on day 63 following the initial vaccine or placebo injection. The sample consisted of peripheral blood, taken in a trial of Ad26.COV2.S vaccine versus placebo. The receptors come from a person between 18 and 59 years old who received the Ad26.COV2.S COVID-19 vaccine or a placebo.

This chain joins TRBV10-1 and TRBJ1-5; 7 positions match TRBD1. Germline V gene data show CDR1 as WNHNN and CDR2 as SYGVQD (reference sequence). V lost 5 bases and J lost 4; bases outside the gene matches: 8. The CDR3 length is 15 residues. CDR3 residues: CASSQDRERNQPQHF. CDR3 DNA sequence: TGCGCCAGCAGTCAAGACAGGGAGAGGAATCAGCCCCAGCATTTT.

This chain connects TRBV6-2 or TRBV6-3 to TRBJ2-7; D perhaps matches TRBD1 (5 bases). CDR3 size: 19 residues. The germline V gene encodes CDR1 MNHEY and CDR2 SVGEGT. The V end was cut by 2 bases, the J end by 0 bases, with 23 bases between. DNA for the CDR3: TGTGCCAGCAGTTACAACCCGACAATACAGTGGACAAGCTCCTACGAGCAGTACTTC. Translation gives CASSYNPTIQWTSSYEQYF.

This chain uses TRBV6-5 with TRBJ1-2; no reliable D call. The length of the CDR3 is 13 residues. CDR1 is MNHEY, CDR2 SVGAGI, per germline. The V gene lost 6 bases and the J gene lost 2 bases, with 10 bases spanning the gap. This CDR3 reads CASSVRWNYGYTF. CDR3 DNA: TGTGCCAGCAGCGTTCGTTGGAACTATGGCTACACCTTC.

The V and J genes are TRBV2 and TRBJ1-3; D call uncertain. Germline CDR1 and CDR2: SNHLY and FYNNEI. Trimming took 3 bases from V and 0 from J, leaving 6 bases between them. CDR3 size: 14 residues. DNA for the CDR3: TGTGCCAGCAGTGATGCCAGCTCTGGAAACACCATATATTTT. Translated, it gives CASSDASSGNTIYF.

The chain combines TRBV7-6 with TRBJ1-4; 7 bases align to TRBD1. V gave up 8 bases and J gave up 4 bases; unmatched junction bases: 13. The CDR3 totals 16 residues. CDR1 is SGHVS and CDR2 is FNYEAQ in the germline V gene. CDR3 protein: CASRTQTPGGNEKLFF. DNA for the CDR3: TGTGCCAGCCGTACCCAGACCCCAGGGGGTAATGAAAAACTGTTTTTT.

The rearrangement links TRBV11-3 to TRBJ2-3; a possible D gene is TRBD2 (6 bases). Germline V CDR1 and CDR2: SGHNT, YENEEA. Trimming took off 5 bases at V and 4 bases at J, with 13 bases between the two ends. CDR3 length: 14 amino acids. The CDR3 reads CASSQGTSPDTQYF. CDR3 sequence (DNA): TGTGCCAGCAGCCAAGGAACTAGCCCAGATACGCAGTATTTT.

The chain uses TRBV2 and TRBJ1-1; perhaps TRBD1 as D (5 bases). Trimming removed 2 bases at V and 4 bases at J, with 8 bases between. This CDR3 region has 13 residues. Germline lookup yields CDR1 SNHLY and CDR2 FYNNEI. CDR3 sequence (DNA): TGTGCCAGCAGTGAAAATGGGGGCACTGAAGCTTTCTTT. Translation gives CASSENGGTEAFF.

The J gene is TRBJ2-1, the V gene TRBV19; 9 bases fit TRBD2. Germline-derived CDR1 and CDR2 are LNHDA and SQIVND (reference sequence). There are 16 residues in the CDR3. The ends lost 5 bases at V and 4 bases at J; junction bases unmatched: 9. The chain's CDR3 is CASSGSGGSQYNEQFF. As DNA, the CDR3 is TGTGCCAGTAGTGGGAGCGGGGGGTCACAGTACAATGAGCAGTTCTTC.

The V gene is TRBV3-1 (or the pseudogene TRBV3-2), the J gene TRBJ2-7, with TRBD2 matching over 8 bases. Germline V gene lookup returns CDR1 LGHDT and CDR2 YNNKEL (reference sequence). The J segment lost 4 bases and the V segment lost 2 bases, leaving 16 bases of the junction unmatched. There are 18 residues in the CDR3. The CDR3 nucleotides read TGTGCCAGCAGCCAAAGCCCGACCCTTTCGGGGGGGGGTTACGAGCAGTACTTC. Its protein product is CASSQSPTLSGGGYEQYF.

The rearrangement joins TRBV20-1 to TRBJ1-2, with a possible D match to TRBD1 (5 bases). This CDR3 has 11 amino acids. Germline CDR1 DFQATT, CDR2 SNEGSKA (reference sequence). Trimming removed 3 bases at V and 7 bases at J, with 9 bases between. Here the CDR3 reads CSASPGGGYTF. The DNA for the CDR3 is TGCAGTGCTAGCCCCGGGGGTGGCTACACCTTC.

The chain is built from TRBV7-9 and TRBJ2-1; TRBD2 matches at 10 bases. V lost 4 bases to trimming and J lost 4 bases; unmatched junction nucleotides: 4. The germline V gene has CDR1 SEHNR and CDR2 FQNEAQ (reference sequence). The CDR3 consists of 15 residues. The CDR3 region has the DNA TGTGCCAGCAGCTCACTAGCGGGGCGGTACAATGAGCAGTTCTTC. It yields the protein CASSSLAGRYNEQFF.

The V call is TRBV5-1, the J call TRBJ2-5; D remains ambiguous. V was shortened by 0 bases and J by 0 bases, with 6 bases between the two germline ends. The CDR3 is 14 amino acids. The germline V gene has CDR1 SGHRS and CDR2 YFSETQ. Here the CDR3 reads CASSLVWNQETQYF. CDR3 DNA sequence: TGCGCCAGCAGCTTGGTATGGAACCAAGAGACCCAGTACTTC.

This rearrangement joins TRBV10-3 to TRBJ2-7, with D possibly being TRBD1 (6 bases). In germline, CDR1 is ENHRY, CDR2 SYGVKD. The germline V and J ends were trimmed by 4 bases and 3 bases, with 7 bases remaining between them. CDR3 length equals 12 residues. The CDR3: CAISAGDYEQYF. The CDR3 DNA follows: TGTGCCATCAGTGCAGGGGACTACGAGCAGTACTTC.